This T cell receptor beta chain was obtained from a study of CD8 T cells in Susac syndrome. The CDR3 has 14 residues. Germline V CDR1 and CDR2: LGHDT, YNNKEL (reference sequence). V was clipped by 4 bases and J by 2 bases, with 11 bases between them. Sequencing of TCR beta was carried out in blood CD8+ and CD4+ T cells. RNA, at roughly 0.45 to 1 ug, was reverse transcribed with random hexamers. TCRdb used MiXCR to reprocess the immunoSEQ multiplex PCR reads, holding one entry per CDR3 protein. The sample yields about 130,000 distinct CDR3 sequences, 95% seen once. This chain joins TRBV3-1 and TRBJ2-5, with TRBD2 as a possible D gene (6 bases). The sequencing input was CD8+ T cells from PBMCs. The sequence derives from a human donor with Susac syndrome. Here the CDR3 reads CASSLDSGQETQYF. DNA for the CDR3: TGTGCCAGCAGCCTTGACAGCGGGCAAGAGACCCAGTACTTC.